This is a list of T cell receptor beta chains from one sample in a study of cytomegalovirus exposure and HLA in healthy donors. Only in-frame clones appear in the TCRdb table, and some are missing; sequencing was by immunoSEQ multiplex PCR. This table has under 150,000 clones, over 65% appearing once. The sample consisted of PBMCs. The receptors were gathered from a woman aged 40 to 55 in good health and CMV-seronegative. Both conserved end residues are part of each CDR3. A D gene is named only where the DNA matches it firmly. A clone size is listed for some rows: how often the clone was seen (once, few, many), or a class if it is expanded.

cdr3_aa: CASSFHNQPQHF; cdr3_nt: TGTGCCAGCAGCTTTCACAATCAGCCCCAGCATTTT; clone_size: -; v_call: TRBV12-1; j_call: TRBJ1-5; d_call: -
cdr3_aa: CASSPSGQGGYEQYF; cdr3_nt: TGTGCCAGCTCACCATCCGGACAGGGAGGGTACGAGCAGTACTTC; clone_size: -; v_call: TRBV18; j_call: TRBJ2-7; d_call: -
cdr3_aa: CASSDGGSGDNEQFF; cdr3_nt: TGTGCCAGCAGTGACGGTGGTAGCGGGGACAATGAGCAGTTCTTC; clone_size: -; v_call: TRBV2; j_call: TRBJ2-1; d_call: TRBD2
cdr3_aa: CAGGDREISRQFF; cdr3_nt: TGTGCCGGAGGGGACAGGGAAATCTCTAGGCAGTTCTTC; clone_size: -; v_call: TRBV5-8; j_call: TRBJ2-1; d_call: TRBD1
cdr3_aa: CASSLSDRRGTEAFF; cdr3_nt: TGTGCCAGCAGCTTATCCGACAGGAGAGGGACTGAAGCTTTCTTT; clone_size: -; v_call: TRBV7-2; j_call: TRBJ1-1; d_call: -
cdr3_aa: CASRGQGYGYTF; cdr3_nt: TGTGCCAGCAGAGGACAGGGATATGGCTACACCTTC; clone_size: -; v_call: TRBV28; j_call: TRBJ1-2; d_call: TRBD1
cdr3_aa: CASTIDSGRYNEQFF; cdr3_nt: TGTGCCAGTACTATTGATAGCGGGAGGTACAATGAGCAGTTCTTC; clone_size: -; v_call: TRBV2; j_call: TRBJ2-1; d_call: TRBD2
cdr3_aa: CASSPPSGWFWNIQYF; cdr3_nt: TGTGCCAGCAGCCCCCCTAGTGGGTGGTTTTGGAACATTCAGTACTTC; clone_size: -; v_call: TRBV7-8; j_call: TRBJ2-4; d_call: -
cdr3_aa: CASSYSAASVVPQETQYF; cdr3_nt: TGTGCCAGCAGCTACTCAGCGGCTAGCGTTGTCCCCCAAGAGACCCAGTACTTC; clone_size: -; v_call: TRBV7-6; j_call: TRBJ2-5; d_call: -
cdr3_aa: CASSVGRSNQPQHF; cdr3_nt: TGTGCCAGCAGCGTAGGGCGGAGCAATCAGCCCCAGCATTTT; clone_size: -; v_call: TRBV9; j_call: TRBJ1-5; d_call: -
cdr3_aa: CAISDLEDRGIFTDTQYF; cdr3_nt: TGTGCCATCAGTGACCTTGAGGACAGGGGAATATTCACAGATACGCAGTATTTT; clone_size: -; v_call: TRBV10-3; j_call: TRBJ2-3; d_call: TRBD1
cdr3_aa: CASSAEYTGGNQPQHF; cdr3_nt: TGTGCCAGCAGTGCCGAATACACAGGGGGCAATCAGCCCCAGCATTTT; clone_size: -; v_call: TRBV6-1; j_call: TRBJ1-5; d_call: TRBD1
cdr3_aa: CASSMRAGLYTDTQYF; cdr3_nt: TGTGCCAGTAGTATGCGGGCGGGGCTATACACAGATACGCAGTATTTT; clone_size: few; v_call: TRBV19; j_call: TRBJ2-3; d_call: -
cdr3_aa: CASSLDSRASGRVYNEQFF; cdr3_nt: TGTGCCAGCAGCTTAGACTCCAGGGCTAGCGGGAGGGTGTACAATGAGCAGTTCTTC; clone_size: -; v_call: TRBV11-2; j_call: TRBJ2-1; d_call: TRBD2
cdr3_aa: CSVGTGGPYGYTF; cdr3_nt: TGCAGCGTCGGGACAGGGGGACCCTATGGCTACACCTTC; clone_size: -; v_call: TRBV29-1; j_call: TRBJ1-2; d_call: TRBD1
cdr3_aa: CASTDLETGGVYGYTF; cdr3_nt: TGCGCCAGCACAGATTTGGAAACAGGGGGCGTCTATGGCTACACCTTC; clone_size: -; v_call: TRBV5-1; j_call: TRBJ1-2; d_call: TRBD1
cdr3_aa: CASSPRLAGVYIGNEQFF; cdr3_nt: TGTGCCAGCAGCCCACGACTAGCGGGAGTGTATATTGGGAATGAGCAGTTCTTC; clone_size: -; v_call: TRBV7-2; j_call: TRBJ2-1; d_call: TRBD2
cdr3_aa: CASSLRTVLSTDTQYF; cdr3_nt: TGTGCCAGCAGCCTCCGAACTGTTCTGAGCACAGATACGCAGTATTTT; clone_size: -; v_call: TRBV7-8; j_call: TRBJ2-3; d_call: -
cdr3_aa: CASSKRTGDVTQPQHF; cdr3_nt: TGTGCCAGCAGCAAGAGGACAGGGGACGTAACTCAGCCCCAGCATTTT; clone_size: -; v_call: TRBV5-5; j_call: TRBJ1-5; d_call: TRBD1
cdr3_aa: CASYREGYGYTF; cdr3_nt: TGCGCCAGCTACAGGGAGGGGTATGGCTACACCTTC; clone_size: few; v_call: TRBV5-1; j_call: TRBJ1-2; d_call: -
cdr3_aa: CASSQDLAEPTDTQYF; cdr3_nt: TGCGCCAGCAGCCAAGATTTAGCGGAACCCACAGATACGCAGTATTTT; clone_size: once; v_call: TRBV4-3; j_call: TRBJ2-3; d_call: -
cdr3_aa: CASTRGGGPYEQYF; cdr3_nt: TGTGCCAGCACCCGGGGGGGAGGCCCCTACGAGCAGTACTTC; clone_size: few; v_call: TRBV28; j_call: TRBJ2-7; d_call: TRBD2
cdr3_aa: CASSLGRGYGYNF; cdr3_nt: TGTGCCAGCAGTTTAGGGAGGGGCTATGGCTACAACTTC; clone_size: -; v_call: TRBV28; j_call: TRBJ1-2; d_call: -
cdr3_aa: CASRGSYEQYF; cdr3_nt: TGTGCCAGCAGGGGCTCCTACGAGCAGTACTTC; clone_size: -; v_call: TRBV28; j_call: TRBJ2-7; d_call: -
cdr3_aa: CASSLIAGDVLTF; cdr3_nt: TGTGCCAGCAGCTTAATCGCGGGGGACGTCCTGACTTTC; clone_size: -; v_call: TRBV7-6; j_call: TRBJ2-6; d_call: TRBD2
cdr3_aa: CASSRPGTGSDEQFF; cdr3_nt: TGTGCCAGCAGCCGTCCCGGGACAGGGTCCGATGAGCAGTTCTTC; clone_size: once; v_call: TRBV5-4; j_call: TRBJ2-1; d_call: TRBD1
cdr3_aa: CASSQPLQNLYGYTF; cdr3_nt: TGCGCCAGCAGCCAACCCCTACAGAACCTCTATGGCTACACCTTC; clone_size: few; v_call: TRBV4-1; j_call: TRBJ1-2; d_call: -
cdr3_aa: CASTLYRGSYEQYF; cdr3_nt: TGTGCCAGCACCCTTTACAGGGGTTCCTACGAGCAGTACTTC; clone_size: -; v_call: TRBV6-5; j_call: TRBJ2-7; d_call: TRBD1
cdr3_aa: CASSLQSGSSYEQYF; cdr3_nt: TGTGCCAGCAGCTTGCAGTCCGGGTCATCCTACGAGCAGTACTTC; clone_size: -; v_call: TRBV7-3; j_call: TRBJ2-7; d_call: -
cdr3_aa: CASSLVGLAGGDEQYF; cdr3_nt: TGTGCCAGCAGCTTAGTAGGGCTAGCGGGAGGGGACGAGCAGTACTTC; clone_size: -; v_call: TRBV7-9; j_call: TRBJ2-7; d_call: TRBD2
cdr3_aa: CASSLGLAGRGEFF; cdr3_nt: TGTGCCAGCAGTCTCGGACTAGCGGGAAGGGGGGAGTTCTTC; clone_size: -; v_call: TRBV28; j_call: TRBJ2-1; d_call: TRBD2
cdr3_aa: CATNRLAGANYEQYF; cdr3_nt: TGTGCCACAAACAGACTAGCGGGAGCGAACTACGAGCAGTACTTC; clone_size: -; v_call: TRBV11-2; j_call: TRBJ2-7; d_call: TRBD2
cdr3_aa: CASSRGLAETRGETQYF; cdr3_nt: TGTGCCAGCAGCCGGGGCCTAGCGGAGACCCGGGGGGAGACCCAGTACTTC; clone_size: -; v_call: TRBV7-9; j_call: TRBJ2-5; d_call: TRBD2
cdr3_aa: CASSLESAGYRNEQFF; cdr3_nt: TGTGCCAGCAGCTTGGAGTCGGCAGGTTACCGCAATGAGCAGTTCTTC; clone_size: -; v_call: TRBV5-4; j_call: TRBJ2-1; d_call: -
cdr3_aa: CASSKRWRGDYEQYF; cdr3_nt: TGTGCCAGTAGTAAACGGTGGAGGGGCGACTACGAGCAGTACTTC; clone_size: -; v_call: TRBV19; j_call: TRBJ2-7; d_call: -